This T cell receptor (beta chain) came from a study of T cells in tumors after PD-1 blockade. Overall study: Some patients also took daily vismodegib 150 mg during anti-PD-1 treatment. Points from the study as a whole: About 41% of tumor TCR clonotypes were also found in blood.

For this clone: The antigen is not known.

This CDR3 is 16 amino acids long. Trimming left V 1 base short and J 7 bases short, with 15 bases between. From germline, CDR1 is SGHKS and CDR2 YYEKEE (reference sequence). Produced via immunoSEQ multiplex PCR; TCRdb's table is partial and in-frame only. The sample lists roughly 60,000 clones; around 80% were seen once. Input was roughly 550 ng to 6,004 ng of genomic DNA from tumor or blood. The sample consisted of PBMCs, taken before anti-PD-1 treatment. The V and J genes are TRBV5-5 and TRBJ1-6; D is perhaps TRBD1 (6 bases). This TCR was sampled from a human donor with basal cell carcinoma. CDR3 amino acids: CASSLLGGAGNSPLHF. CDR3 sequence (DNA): TGTGCCAGCAGCTTGTTGGGGGGCGCTGGGAATTCACCCCTCCACTTT.